Included here is one TCR beta chain sequence, with context. Its antigen remains undetermined. Base qualities are not recorded, but no much larger clone differs from it by a single base. PBMCs were isolated by Ficoll-Paque density gradient centrifugation. The record originates from a study of T-cell memory formation after mild COVID-19 (dated by TCRdb to the early 2020s). Background for the entire study: TCR sequence clusters from the two donors were found to be largely donor specific. In a couple of donors, T-cell clones that expanded and contracted after mild COVID-19 were tracked by sequencing TCRalpha and TCRbeta repertoires over time. Two young, previously healthy adult volunteers made up the cohort, one male and one female.

The CDR3 runs 11 amino acids, cysteine and phenylalanine included. The only DNA kept is the CDR3, 33 bases in frame from the first base. CDR1 and CDR2 are read off the germline V gene as SQVTM and ANQGSEA. Trimming leaves V shorter by 7 bases and J shorter by 8 bases, with the junction holding 5 bases beyond the gene matches. Sequenced on an Illumina NovaSeq 6000. Using 5'RACE with constant-segment primers, TCRalpha and TCRbeta cDNA libraries were constructed, with sample barcodes and unique molecular identifiers added in the process. RNA was extracted from every sample with Trizol reagent. The libraries were amplified in two PCR steps, and the second step added a second sample barcode and Illumina TruSeq adapters. The libraries were sequenced on an Illumina NovaSeq using 2 x 150 bp paired-end reads. As for how the authors treated the data: Demultiplexing of reads and collapsing into UMI-guided consensus sequences were performed with migec v1.2.7. With mixcr v2.1.11, UMI consensuses were aligned to TRA and TRB V and J templates and assembled into clonotypes. Clonotypes were classified as expanded or contracted when called significant by both edgeR and NoisET, with noise models trained on biological replicates. For edgeR calls, the thresholds were a false discovery rate-adjusted p below 0.01 and a log2 fold-change of 1. As an exploratory analysis of dynamics, max-normalized trajectories of the 1000 most abundant clonotypes were examined by PCA with hierarchical clustering. Each responding clone was given a CD4 or CD8 phenotype based on the CD4+ and CD8+ repertoires, which had been sequenced separately. TCRdb took the public reads, trimmed them with fastp at Q25, ran MiXCR for clone calling and kept in-frame beta chains. Each entry merges the rows of one CDR3 protein and shows their most common DNA and genes. None of the V and J calls come from the authors' own analysis; TCRdb made them. The sample includes 350,000 to 550,000 distinct CDR3 sequences, with roughly 18% observed a single time. The ten largest clones represent approximately 21% of the sample.

What the study reported, not specific to this receptor: Some responding clones were detected in pre-infection memory, which suggested that pre-existing cross-reactive memory T cells had joined the SARS-CoV-2 response. Clones that contracted from day 15 to 85 showed balanced CD4/CD8 phenotypes, whereas a second wave of clones that expanded from day 15 to 37 leaned towards CD4+. Only a couple of mild cases were covered by the study, and larger cohorts that include severe cases with pre-infection samples were considered necessary. SARS-CoV-2 specificity was not confirmed for the second-wave clones peaking on day 37. Contracting CD4+ clones appeared mostly in the CM and EM memory subsets, whereas CD8+ clones were enriched in EMRA.

The V gene is TRBV29-1 and the J gene is TRBJ2-1; the junction holds 7 bases that match TRBD2. This TCR was sampled from a man aged 18 to 29 who had mild COVID-19 (a few samples of this study predate the infection). The sample titles of this study are shuffled in the database, so cell type and time point are left out; the donor was told from shared clones. The sample was PBMCs or a T cell subset sorted from them (not recorded which). DNA sequence: TGCAGCGGGTCACGGGAGGATGAGCAGTTCTTC. Protein translation: CSGSREDEQFF.